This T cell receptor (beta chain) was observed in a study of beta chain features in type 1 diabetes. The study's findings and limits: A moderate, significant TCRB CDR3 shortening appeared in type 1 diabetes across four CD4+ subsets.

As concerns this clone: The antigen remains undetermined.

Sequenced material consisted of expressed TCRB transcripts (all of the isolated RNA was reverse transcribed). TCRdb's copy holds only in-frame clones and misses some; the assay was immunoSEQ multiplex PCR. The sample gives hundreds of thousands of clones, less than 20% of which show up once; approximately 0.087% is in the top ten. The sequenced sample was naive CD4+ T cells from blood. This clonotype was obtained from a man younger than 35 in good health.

CDR3 bases: TGCGCCAGCAGCTTGGGGCAGCGGACATCAAACCGAGAAAAACTGTTTTTT. It yields the protein CASSLGQRTSNREKLFF. The V call is TRBV5-1, the J call TRBJ1-4; D might be TRBD1 (5 bases). There are 17 residues in the CDR3. V dropped 0 bases and J dropped 8 bases, with 20 bases sitting between them. Germline loops: CDR1 SGHRS, CDR2 YFSETQ. The complete variable domain, with remaining parts taken from reference TRBV5-1 and TRBJ1-4, reads KAGVTQTPRYLIKTRGQQVTLSCSPISGHRSVSWYQQTPGQGLQFLFEYFSETQRNKGNFPGRFSGRQFSNSRSEMNVSTLELGDSALYLCASSLGQRTSNREKLFFGSGTQLSVL.